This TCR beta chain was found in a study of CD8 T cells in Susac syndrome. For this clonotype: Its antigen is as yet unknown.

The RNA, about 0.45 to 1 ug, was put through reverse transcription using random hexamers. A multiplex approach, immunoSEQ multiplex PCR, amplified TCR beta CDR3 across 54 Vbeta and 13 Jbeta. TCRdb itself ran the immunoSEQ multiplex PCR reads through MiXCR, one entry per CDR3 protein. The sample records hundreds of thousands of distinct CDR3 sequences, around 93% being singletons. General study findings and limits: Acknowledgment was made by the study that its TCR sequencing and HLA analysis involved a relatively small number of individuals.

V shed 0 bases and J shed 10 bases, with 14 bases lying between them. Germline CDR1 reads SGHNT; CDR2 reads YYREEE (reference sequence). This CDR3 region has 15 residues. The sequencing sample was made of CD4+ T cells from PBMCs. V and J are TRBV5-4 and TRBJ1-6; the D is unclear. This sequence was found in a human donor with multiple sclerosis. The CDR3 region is CASSLDPKVGSPLHF. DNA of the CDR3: TGTGCCAGCAGCTTGGACCCTAAAGTCGGATCACCCCTCCACTTT. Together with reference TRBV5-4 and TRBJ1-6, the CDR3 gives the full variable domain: ETGVTQSPTHLIKTRGQQVTLRCSSQSGHNTVSWYQQALGQGPQFIFQYYREEENGRGNFPPRFSGLQFPNYSSELNVNALELDDSALYLCASSLDPKVGSPLHFGNGTRLTVT.